The T cell receptor beta chain described here comes from a study of T cells in Graves' hyperthyroidism and ophthalmopathy. About the study: Initial diagnosis, before any treatment, was when peripheral blood was collected.

Unmatched junction bases numbered 3, after V lost 8 bases and J lost 2 bases. The CDR3 extends over 14 amino acids. CDR1 is LNHDA and CDR2 is SQIVND in the germline V gene (reference sequence). The TCR beta CDR3 regions underwent amplification using RNA transcripts as the source. First-round RT-PCR with HTBI primers amplified the TCR CDR3 region. TCRdb reanalysed the multiplex PCR reads using MiXCR and keeps one entry per CDR3 protein. This table holds a few hundred thousand distinct CDR3 sequences, about 20% found once. A patient was excluded if there was uncontrolled infection, other autoimmune disease, pregnancy or lactation.

The V and J genes are TRBV19 and TRBJ1-5, with 10 bases lining up with TRBD1. This TCR was recovered from a woman aged 45-65 years with Graves' hyperthyroidism. The sequenced sample was blood. CDR3 sequence: CASAGTGGNQPQHF. CDR3 DNA: TGTGCCAGTGCAGGGACAGGGGGCAATCAGCCCCAGCATTTT.